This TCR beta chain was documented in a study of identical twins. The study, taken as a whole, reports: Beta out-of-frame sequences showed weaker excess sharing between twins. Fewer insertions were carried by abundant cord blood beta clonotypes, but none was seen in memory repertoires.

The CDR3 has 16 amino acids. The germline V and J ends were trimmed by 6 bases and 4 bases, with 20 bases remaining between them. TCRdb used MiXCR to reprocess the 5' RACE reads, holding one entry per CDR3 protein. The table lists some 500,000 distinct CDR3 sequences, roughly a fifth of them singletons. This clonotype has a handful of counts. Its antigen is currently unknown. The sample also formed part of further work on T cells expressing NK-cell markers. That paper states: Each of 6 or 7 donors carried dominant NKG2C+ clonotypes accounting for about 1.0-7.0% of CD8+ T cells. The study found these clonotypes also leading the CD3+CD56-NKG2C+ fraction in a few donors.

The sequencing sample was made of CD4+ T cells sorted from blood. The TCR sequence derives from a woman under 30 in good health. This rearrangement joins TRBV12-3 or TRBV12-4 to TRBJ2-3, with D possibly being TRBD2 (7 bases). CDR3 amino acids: CASRAHEGGPADTQYF. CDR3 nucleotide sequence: TGTGCCAGCAGGGCCCATGAGGGGGGGCCCGCAGATACGCAGTATTTT.